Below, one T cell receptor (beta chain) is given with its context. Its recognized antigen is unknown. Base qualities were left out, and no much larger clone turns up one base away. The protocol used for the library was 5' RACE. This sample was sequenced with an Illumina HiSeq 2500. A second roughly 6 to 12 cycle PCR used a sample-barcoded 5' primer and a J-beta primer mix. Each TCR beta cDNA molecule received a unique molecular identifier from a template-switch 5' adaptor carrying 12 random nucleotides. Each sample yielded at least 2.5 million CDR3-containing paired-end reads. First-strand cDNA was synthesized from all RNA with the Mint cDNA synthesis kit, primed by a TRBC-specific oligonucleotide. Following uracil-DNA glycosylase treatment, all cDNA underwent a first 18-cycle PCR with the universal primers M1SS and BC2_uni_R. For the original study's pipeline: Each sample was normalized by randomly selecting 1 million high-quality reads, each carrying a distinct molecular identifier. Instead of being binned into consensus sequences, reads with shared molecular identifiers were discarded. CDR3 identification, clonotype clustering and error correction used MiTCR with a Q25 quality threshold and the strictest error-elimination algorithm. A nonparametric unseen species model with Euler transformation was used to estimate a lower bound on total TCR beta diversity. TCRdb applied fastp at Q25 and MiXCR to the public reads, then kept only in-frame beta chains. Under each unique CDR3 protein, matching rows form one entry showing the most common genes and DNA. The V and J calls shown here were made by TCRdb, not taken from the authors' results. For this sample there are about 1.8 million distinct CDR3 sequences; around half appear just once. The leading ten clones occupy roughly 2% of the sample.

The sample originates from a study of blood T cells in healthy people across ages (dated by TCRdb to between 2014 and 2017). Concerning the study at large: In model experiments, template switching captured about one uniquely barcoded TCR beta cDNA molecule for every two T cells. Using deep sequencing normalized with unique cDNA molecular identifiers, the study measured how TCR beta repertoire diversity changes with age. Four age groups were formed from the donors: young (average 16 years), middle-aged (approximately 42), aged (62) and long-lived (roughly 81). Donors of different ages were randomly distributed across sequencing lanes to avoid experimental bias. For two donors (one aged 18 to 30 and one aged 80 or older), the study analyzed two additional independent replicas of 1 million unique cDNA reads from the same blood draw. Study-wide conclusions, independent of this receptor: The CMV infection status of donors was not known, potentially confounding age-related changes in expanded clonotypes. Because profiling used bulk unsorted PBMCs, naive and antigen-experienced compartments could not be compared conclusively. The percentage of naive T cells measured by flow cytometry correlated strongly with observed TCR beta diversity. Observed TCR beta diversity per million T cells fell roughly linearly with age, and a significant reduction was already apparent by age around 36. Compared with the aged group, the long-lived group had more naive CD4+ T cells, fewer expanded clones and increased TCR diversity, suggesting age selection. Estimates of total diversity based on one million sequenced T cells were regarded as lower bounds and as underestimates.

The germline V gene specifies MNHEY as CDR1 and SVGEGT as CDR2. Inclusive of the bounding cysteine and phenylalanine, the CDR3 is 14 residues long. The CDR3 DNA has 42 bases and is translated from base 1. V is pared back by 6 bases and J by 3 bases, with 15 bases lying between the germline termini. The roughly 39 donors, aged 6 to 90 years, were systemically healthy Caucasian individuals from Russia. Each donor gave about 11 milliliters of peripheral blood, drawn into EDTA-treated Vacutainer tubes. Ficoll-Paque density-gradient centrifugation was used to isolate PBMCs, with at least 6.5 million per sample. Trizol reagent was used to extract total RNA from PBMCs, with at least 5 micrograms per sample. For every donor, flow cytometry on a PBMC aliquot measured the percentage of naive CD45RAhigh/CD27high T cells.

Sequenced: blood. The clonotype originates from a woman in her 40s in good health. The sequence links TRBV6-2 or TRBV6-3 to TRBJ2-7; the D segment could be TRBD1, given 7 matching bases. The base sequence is TGTGCCAGCAGATCAGGGGGGAGTGACTACGAGCAGTACTTC. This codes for CASRSGGSDYEQYF.